This record concerns one TCR beta chain sequence. TCRdb's table, derived via immunoSEQ multiplex PCR, lists solely in-frame clones and lacks some. The table lists 86,000 or so clones, around 90% of them singletons. The data derive from a study of T cell responses to AZD1222 COVID-19 vaccine. This CDR3 comprises 17 residues. The germline V gene has CDR1 LGHDT and CDR2 YNNKEL (reference sequence). V shed 0 bases and J 2 bases; nucleotides not matched to a gene: 4. The source material was peripheral blood, sampled on day 0 of MenACWY control vaccination. This sequence joins TRBV3-1 (or the pseudogene TRBV3-2) and TRBJ2-1; 10 nucleotides align to TRBD2. The receptor was isolated from an adult in good health. CDR3 nucleotide sequence: TGTGCCAGCAGCCAAGATCCCCTAGCGGGAGCCTACAATGAGCAGTTCTTC. Amino acids: CASSQDPLAGAYNEQFF.